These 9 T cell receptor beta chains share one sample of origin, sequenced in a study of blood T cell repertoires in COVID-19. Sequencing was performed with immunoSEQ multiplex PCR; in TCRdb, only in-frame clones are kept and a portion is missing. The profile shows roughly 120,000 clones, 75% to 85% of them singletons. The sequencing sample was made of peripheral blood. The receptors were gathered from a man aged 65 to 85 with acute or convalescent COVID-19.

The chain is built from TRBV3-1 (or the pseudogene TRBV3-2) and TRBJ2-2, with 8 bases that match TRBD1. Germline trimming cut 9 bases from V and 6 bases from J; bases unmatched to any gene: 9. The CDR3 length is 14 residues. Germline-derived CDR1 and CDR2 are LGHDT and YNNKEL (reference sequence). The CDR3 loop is CASQDRARAGELFF. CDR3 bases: TGTGCCAGTCAGGACAGGGCCAGGGCCGGGGAGCTGTTTTTT.

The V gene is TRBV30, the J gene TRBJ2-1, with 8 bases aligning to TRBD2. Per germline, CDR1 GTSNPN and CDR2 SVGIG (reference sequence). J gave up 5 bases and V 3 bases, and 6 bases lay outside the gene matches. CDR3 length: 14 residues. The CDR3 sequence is CAWSRGGNNNEQFF. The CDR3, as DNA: TGTGCCTGGAGCCGCGGGGGGAACAACAATGAGCAGTTCTTC.

The chain's CDR3 is CASSYMVNINTEAFF. CDR3 sequence (DNA): TGTGCCAGCAGTTACATGGTCAACATCAACACTGAAGCTTTCTTT. The chain has TRBV6-5 and TRBJ1-1; D gene ambiguous. The CDR3 contains 15 residues. V was trimmed by 2 bases and J by 2 bases, leaving 12 bases between them. Per the germline V gene, CDR1 is MNHEY and CDR2 is SVGAGI.

The DNA of the CDR3 is TGCGCCAGCAGCTATTACCAGGGTTCACCCCTCCACTTT. Protein sequence: CASSYYQGSPLHF. The V gene is TRBV5-1, the J gene TRBJ1-6; the D gene is possibly TRBD1 (5 bases). CDR3 size: 13 residues. Germline V lookup: CDR1 SGHRS, CDR2 YFSETQ. V was shortened by 3 bases and J by 9 bases, with 10 bases between the two germline ends.

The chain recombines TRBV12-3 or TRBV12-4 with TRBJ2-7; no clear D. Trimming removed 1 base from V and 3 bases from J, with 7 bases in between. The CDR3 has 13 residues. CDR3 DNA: TGTGCCAGCAGTTTAGGGTCCTACTACGAGCAGTACTTC. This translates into CASSLGSYYEQYF.

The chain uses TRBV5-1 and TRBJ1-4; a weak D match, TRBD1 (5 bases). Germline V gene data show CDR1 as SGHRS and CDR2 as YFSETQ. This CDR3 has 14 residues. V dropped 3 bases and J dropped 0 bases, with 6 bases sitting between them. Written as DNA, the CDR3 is TGCGCCAGCAGCTCCAGGGCAACTAATGAAAAACTGTTTTTT. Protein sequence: CASSSRATNEKLFF.

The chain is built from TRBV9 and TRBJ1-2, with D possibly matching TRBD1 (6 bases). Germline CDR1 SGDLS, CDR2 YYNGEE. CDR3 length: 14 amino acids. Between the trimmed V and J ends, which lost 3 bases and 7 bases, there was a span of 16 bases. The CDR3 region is CASSASDGTSGYTF. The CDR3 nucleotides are TGTGCCAGCAGCGCCTCAGACGGGACAAGTGGCTACACCTTC. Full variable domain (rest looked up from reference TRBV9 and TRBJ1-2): DSGVTQTPKHLITATGQRVTLRCSPRSGDLSVYWYQQSLDQGLQFLIQYYNGEERAKGNILERFSAQQFPDLHSELNLSSLELGDSALYFCASSASDGTSGYTFGSGTRLTVV.

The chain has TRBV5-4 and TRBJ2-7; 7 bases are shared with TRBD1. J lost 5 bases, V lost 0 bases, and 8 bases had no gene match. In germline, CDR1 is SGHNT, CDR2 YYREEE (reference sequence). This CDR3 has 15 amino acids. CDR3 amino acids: CASSLVGRQGHEQYF. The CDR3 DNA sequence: TGTGCCAGCAGCTTGGTTGGCCGACAGGGCCACGAGCAGTACTTC.

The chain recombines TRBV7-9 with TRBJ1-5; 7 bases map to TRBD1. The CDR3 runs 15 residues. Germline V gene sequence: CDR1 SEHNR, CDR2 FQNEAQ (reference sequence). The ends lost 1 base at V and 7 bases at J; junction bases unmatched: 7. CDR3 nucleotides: TGTGCCAGCAGCTTAGGTGTGACAGGGATACAGCCCCAGCATTTT. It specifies CASSLGVTGIQPQHF.